This is a list of T cell receptor beta chains from one sample in a study of T cells after yellow fever vaccination. TCRdb processed the 5' RACE reads anew with MiXCR; each CDR3 protein has one entry. The sample yields some 350,000 distinct CDR3 sequences, 11% seen once. The material was PBMCs, obtained on the day of the first yellow fever vaccination. These receptors were collected from a man aged 18 to 29 who received the YFV17D yellow fever vaccine. Both conserved end residues are trimmed from each CDR3. D genes are given only for firm matches.

v_call d_call cdr3_aa
TRBV6-1 - ASSRLGNSPLH
TRBV15 - ATSRDRDGNTIY
TRBV11-2 TRBD2 ASSLEPPHLSGGNNEQF
TRBV5-5 - ASGGYSNQPQH
TRBV7-2 TRBD1 ASSPWTGGGFQY
TRBV5-1 - ASSDSPDMYT
TRBV7-8 TRBD1 ASSLDRGPLQETQY
TRBV6-5 TRBD1 ASSYSSDRVGYT
TRBV7-2 - ASSLAWWRDSPLH
TRBV27 TRBD1 ASSLSLGGRGRGPQH
TRBV12-3/TRBV12-4 TRBD1 ASRTGYGGYT
TRBV5-1 - ASSWGVSSYNEQF
TRBV3-1 - ASSQVTDGYT
TRBV4-3 TRBD2 ASSQDGRAGRPDTQY
TRBV12-5 - ASGLGVSSYNSPLH
TRBV6-5 TRBD1 ASSRQGTVNTEAF
TRBV7-2 TRBD1 ASSLNRDRGYGYT